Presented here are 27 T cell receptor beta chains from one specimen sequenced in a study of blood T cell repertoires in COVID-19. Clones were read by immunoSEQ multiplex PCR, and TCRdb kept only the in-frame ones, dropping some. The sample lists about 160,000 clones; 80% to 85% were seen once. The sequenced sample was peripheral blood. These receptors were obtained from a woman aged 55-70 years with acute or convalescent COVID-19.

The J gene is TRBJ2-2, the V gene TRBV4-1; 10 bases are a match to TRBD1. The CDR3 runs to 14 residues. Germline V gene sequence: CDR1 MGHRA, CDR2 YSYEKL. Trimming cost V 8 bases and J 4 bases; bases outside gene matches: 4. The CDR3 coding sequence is TGCGCCAGCCTACGGACAGGGGGCACCGGGGAGCTGTTTTTT. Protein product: CASLRTGGTGELFF.

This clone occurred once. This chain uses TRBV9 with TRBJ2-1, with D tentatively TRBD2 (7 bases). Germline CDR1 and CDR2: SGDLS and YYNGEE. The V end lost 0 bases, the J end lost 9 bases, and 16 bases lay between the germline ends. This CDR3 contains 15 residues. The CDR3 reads CASSVEGGLIREQFF. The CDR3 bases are TGTGCCAGCAGCGTAGAGGGGGGACTAATCCGTGAGCAGTTCTTC.

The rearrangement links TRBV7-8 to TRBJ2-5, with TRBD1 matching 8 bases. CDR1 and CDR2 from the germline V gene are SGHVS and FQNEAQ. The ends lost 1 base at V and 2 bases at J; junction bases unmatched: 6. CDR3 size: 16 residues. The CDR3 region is CASSLGAGTGQETQYF. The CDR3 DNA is TGTGCCAGCAGCTTAGGCGCCGGGACAGGTCAAGAGACCCAGTACTTC.

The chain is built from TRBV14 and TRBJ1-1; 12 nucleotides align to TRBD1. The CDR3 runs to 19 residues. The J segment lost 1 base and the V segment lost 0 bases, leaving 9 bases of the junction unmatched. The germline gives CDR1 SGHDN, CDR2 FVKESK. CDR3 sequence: CASSQEHRDRGRGNTEAFF. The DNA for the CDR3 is TGTGCCAGCAGCCAAGAACACCGGGACAGGGGGCGAGGGAACACTGAAGCTTTCTTT. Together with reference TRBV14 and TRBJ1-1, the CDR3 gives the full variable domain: EAGVTQFPSHSVIEKGQTVTLRCDPISGHDNLYWYRRVMGKEIKFLLHFVKESKQDESGMPNNRFLAERTGGTYSTLKVQPAELEDSGVYFCASSQEHRDRGRGNTEAFFGQGTRLTVV.

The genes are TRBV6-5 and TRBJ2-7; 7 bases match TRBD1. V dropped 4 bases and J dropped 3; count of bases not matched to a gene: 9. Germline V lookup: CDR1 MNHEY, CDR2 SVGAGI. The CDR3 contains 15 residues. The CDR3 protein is CASSLTGNLDYEQYF. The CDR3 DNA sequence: TGTGCCAGCAGTTTGACAGGGAACCTGGACTACGAGCAGTACTTC.

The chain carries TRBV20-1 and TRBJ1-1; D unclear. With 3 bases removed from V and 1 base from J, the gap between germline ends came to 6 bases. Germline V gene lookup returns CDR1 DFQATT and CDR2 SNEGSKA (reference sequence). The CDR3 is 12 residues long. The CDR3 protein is CSASVRNTEAFF. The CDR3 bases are TGCAGTGCTAGTGTGCGGAACACTGAAGCTTTCTTT.

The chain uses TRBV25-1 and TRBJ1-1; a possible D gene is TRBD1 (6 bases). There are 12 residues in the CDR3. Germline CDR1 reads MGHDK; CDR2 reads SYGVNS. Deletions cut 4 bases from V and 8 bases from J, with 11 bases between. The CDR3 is CASSGTGTEAFF. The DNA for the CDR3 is TGTGCCAGCAGTGGAACAGGGACCGAAGCTTTCTTT.

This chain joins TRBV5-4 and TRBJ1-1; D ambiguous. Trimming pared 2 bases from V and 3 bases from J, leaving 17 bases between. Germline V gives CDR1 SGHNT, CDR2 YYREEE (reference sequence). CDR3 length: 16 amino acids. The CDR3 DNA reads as TGTGCCAGCAGCTTATTAGATTCCGGGTCTCACACTGAAGCTTTCTTT. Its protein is CASSLLDSGSHTEAFF.

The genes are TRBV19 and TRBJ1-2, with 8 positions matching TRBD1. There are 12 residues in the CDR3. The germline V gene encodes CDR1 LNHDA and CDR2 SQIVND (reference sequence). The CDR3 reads CATTGENYGYTF. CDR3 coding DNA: TGTGCTACGACAGGGGAGAACTATGGCTACACCTTC. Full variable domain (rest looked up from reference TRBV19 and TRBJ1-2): DGGITQSPKYLFRKEGQNVTLSCEQNLNHDAMYWYRQDPGQGLRLIYYSQIVNDFQKGDIAEGYSVSREKKESFPLTVTSAQKNPTAFYLCATTGENYGYTFGSGTRLTVV.

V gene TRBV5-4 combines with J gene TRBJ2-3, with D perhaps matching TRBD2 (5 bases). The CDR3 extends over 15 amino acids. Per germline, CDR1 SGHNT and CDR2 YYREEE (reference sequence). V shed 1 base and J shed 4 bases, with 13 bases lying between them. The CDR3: CASSLLTRRSDTQYF. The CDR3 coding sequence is TGTGCCAGCAGCTTGCTGACTCGGAGGTCAGATACGCAGTATTTT.

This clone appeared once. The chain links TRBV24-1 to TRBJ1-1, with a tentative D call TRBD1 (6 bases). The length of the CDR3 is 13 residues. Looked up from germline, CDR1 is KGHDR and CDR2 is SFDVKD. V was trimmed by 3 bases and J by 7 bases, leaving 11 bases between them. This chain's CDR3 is CATSDGQRNEAFF. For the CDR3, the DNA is TGTGCCACCAGTGATGGACAGAGGAATGAAGCTTTCTTT.

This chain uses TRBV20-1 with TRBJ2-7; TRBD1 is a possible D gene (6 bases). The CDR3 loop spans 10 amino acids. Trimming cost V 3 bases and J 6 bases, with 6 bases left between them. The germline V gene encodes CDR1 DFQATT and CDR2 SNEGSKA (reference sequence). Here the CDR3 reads CSASRGEQYF. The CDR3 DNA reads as TGCAGTGCTAGCAGGGGCGAGCAGTACTTC.

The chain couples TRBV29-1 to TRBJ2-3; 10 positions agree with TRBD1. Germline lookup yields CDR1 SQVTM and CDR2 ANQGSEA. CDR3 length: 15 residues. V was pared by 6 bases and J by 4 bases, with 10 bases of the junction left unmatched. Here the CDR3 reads CSVGFDRGLADTQYF. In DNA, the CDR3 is TGCAGCGTCGGCTTTGACAGGGGGCTTGCAGATACGCAGTATTTT.

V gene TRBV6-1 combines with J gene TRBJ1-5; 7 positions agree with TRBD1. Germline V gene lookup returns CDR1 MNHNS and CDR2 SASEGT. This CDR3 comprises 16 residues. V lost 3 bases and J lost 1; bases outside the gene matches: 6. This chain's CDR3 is CASSELDRASNQPQHF. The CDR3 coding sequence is TGTGCCAGCAGTGAGCTCGACAGGGCAAGCAATCAGCCCCAGCATTTT.

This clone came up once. In nucleotides, the CDR3 is TGTGCCAGCTCACCCCGGACAGGGACCCACGAGCAGTACTTC. It yields the protein CASSPRTGTHEQYF. The chain recombines TRBV18 with TRBJ2-7, with 8 bases matching TRBD1. With V trimmed by 3 bases and J by 5 bases, 6 bases remained unmatched. This CDR3 comprises 14 residues. The germline CDR1 and CDR2 sequences are KGHSH and LQKENI.

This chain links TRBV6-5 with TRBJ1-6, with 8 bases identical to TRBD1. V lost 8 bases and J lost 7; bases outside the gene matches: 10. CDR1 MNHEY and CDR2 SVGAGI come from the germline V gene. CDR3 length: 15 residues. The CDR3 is CASQRQGSGNSPLHF. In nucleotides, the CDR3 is TGTGCCAGCCAACGACAGGGGAGTGGAAATTCACCCCTCCACTTT.

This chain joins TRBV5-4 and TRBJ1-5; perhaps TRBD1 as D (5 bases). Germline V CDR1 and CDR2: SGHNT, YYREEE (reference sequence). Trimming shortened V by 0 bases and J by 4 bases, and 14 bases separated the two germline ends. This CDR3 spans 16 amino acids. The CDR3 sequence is CASSLGGGEGNQPQHF. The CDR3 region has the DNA TGTGCCAGCAGCTTGGGAGGAGGGGAGGGGAATCAGCCCCAGCATTTT.

The CDR3 bases are TGTGCCAGCAGCGGAGAAGGGGACAGCTACAATTACGAGCAGTACTTC. It encodes CASSGEGDSYNYEQYF. The rearrangement uses TRBV5-5 and TRBJ2-7; 7 bases fit TRBD1. Germline CDR1 reads SGHKS; CDR2 reads YYEKEE (reference sequence). This CDR3 spans 16 amino acids. With 4 bases clipped from V and 4 bases from J, the junction kept 14 bases outside the gene matches.

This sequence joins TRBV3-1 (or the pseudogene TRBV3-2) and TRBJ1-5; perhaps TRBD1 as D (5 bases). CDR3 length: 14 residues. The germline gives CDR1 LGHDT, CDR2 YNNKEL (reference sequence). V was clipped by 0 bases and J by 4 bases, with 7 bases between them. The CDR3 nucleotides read TGTGCCAGCAGCCAAGACAGGGCGAATCAGCCCCAGCATTTT. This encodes CASSQDRANQPQHF.

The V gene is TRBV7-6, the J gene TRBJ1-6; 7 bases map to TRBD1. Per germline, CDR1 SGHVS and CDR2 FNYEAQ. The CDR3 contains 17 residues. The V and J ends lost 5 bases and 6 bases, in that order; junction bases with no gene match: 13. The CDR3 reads CASSENVGTAGNSPLHF. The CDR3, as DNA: TGTGCCAGCAGCGAAAATGTCGGGACAGCGGGTAATTCACCCCTCCACTTT.

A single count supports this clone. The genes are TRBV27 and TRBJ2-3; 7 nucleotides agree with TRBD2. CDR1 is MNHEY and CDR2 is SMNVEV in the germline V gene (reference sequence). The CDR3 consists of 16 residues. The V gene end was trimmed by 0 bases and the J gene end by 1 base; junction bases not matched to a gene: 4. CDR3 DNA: TGTGCCAGCAGTTTATCCCAGCGGGGAGGCACAGATACGCAGTATTTT. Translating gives CASSLSQRGGTDTQYF.

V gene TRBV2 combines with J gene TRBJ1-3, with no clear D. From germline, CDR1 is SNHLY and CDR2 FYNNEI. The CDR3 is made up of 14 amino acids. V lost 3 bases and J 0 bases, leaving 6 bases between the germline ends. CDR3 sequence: CASSDRYSGNTIYF. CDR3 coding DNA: TGTGCCAGCAGTGACCGTTACTCTGGAAACACCATATATTTT.

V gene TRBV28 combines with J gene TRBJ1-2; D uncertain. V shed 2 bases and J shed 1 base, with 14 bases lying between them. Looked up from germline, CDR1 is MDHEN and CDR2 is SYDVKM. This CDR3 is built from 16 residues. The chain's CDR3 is CASSLPPGTLNYGYTF. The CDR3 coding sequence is TGTGCCAGCAGTTTACCTCCTGGCACCCTTAACTATGGCTACACCTTC.

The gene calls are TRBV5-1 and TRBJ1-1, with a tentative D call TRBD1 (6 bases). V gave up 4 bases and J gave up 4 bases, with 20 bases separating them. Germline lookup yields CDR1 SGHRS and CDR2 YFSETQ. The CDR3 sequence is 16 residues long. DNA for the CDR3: TGCGCCAGCAGCCCCACACCCCCAGGGGAAAGCACTGAAGCTTTCTTT. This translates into CASSPTPPGESTEAFF.

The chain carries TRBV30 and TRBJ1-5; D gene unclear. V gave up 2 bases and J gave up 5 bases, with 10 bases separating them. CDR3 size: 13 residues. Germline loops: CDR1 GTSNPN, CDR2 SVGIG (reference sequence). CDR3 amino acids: CAWSRGGDQPQHF. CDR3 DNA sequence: TGTGCCTGGAGTCGGGGTGGGGATCAGCCCCAGCATTTT. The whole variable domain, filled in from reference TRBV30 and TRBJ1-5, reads SQTIHQWPATLVQPVGSPLSLECTVEGTSNPNLYWYRQAAGRGLQLLFYSVGIGQISSEVPQNLSASRPQDRQFILSSKKLLLSDSGFYLCAWSRGGDQPQHFGDGTRLSIL.

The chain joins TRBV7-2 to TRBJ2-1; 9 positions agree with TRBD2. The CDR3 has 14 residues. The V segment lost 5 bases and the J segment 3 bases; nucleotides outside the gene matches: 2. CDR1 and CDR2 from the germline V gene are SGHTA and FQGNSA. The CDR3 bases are TGTGCCAGCAGCCCAGCGGGGGGCTACAATGAGCAGTTCTTC. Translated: CASSPAGGYNEQFF.

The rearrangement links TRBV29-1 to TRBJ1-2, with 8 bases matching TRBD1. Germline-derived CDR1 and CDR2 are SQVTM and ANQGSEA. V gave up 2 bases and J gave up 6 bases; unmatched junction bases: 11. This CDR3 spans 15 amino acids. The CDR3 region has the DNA TGCAGCGTTGAATACTTTGGGCAGGGGGCGAATGGCTACACCTTC. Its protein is CSVEYFGQGANGYTF. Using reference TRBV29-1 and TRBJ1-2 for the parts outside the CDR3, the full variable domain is SAVISQKPSRDICQRGTSLTIQCQVDSQVTMMFWYRQQPGQSLTLIATANQGSEATYESGFVIDKFPISRPNLTFSTLTVSNMSPEDSSIYLCSVEYFGQGANGYTFGSGTRLTVV.